A single sample is the source of the 13 T cell receptor beta chains below, sequenced in a study of T cells expressing NK-cell markers. TCRdb re-called the 5' RACE reads, yielding one record per CDR3 amino acid sequence without DNA. In all, the sample yields 300,000 to 450,000 distinct CDR3 sequences. The sequenced material came from blood T cells: a sorted CD56 or NKG2C T cell subset, CD4+ or CD8+ T cells, or bulk PBMC T cells (not recorded which). All receptors come from a man aged 18-70 years in good health.

J is TRBJ2-3 and V is TRBV20-1. Germline V gene sequence: CDR1 DFQATT, CDR2 SNEGSKA (reference sequence). CDR3 length equals 15 residues. CDR3: CSAPSELTSTDTQYF.

The chain uses TRBV3-1 and TRBJ1-2; TCRdb picks TRBD1, but there is no DNA to check that call. The germline gives CDR1 LGHDT, CDR2 YNNKEL (reference sequence). This CDR3 region has 15 residues. CDR3 sequence: CASSPQGQHNYGYTF.

The rearrangement joins TRBV3-1 to TRBJ2-7; TCRdb names TRBD1, which stays unverified in the absence of DNA. CDR3 length: 17 residues. CDR1 is LGHDT and CDR2 is YNNKEL in the germline V gene (reference sequence). The CDR3: CASSRTRGARSSYEQYF.

The chain joins TRBV2 to TRBJ2-7; TCRdb proposes TRBD2, but this gene call is untestable without DNA. The CDR3 has 15 residues. Per germline, CDR1 SNHLY and CDR2 FYNNEI. CDR3 sequence reads: CASSESTAMGREQYF. The full variable domain, in which reference TRBV2 and TRBJ2-7 provide the parts outside the CDR3, is EPEVTQTPSHQVTQMGQEVILRCVPISNHLYFYWYRQILGQKVEFLVSFYNNEISEKSEIFDDQFSVERPDGSNFTLKIRSTKLEDSAMYFCASSESTAMGREQYFGPGTRLTVT.

The chain combines TRBV10-2 with TRBJ1-2; the TCRdb call, TRBD1, lacks DNA for checking. The germline gives CDR1 WSHSY, CDR2 SAAADI. This CDR3 has 12 residues. The chain's CDR3 is CASSEQGNGYTF.

CDR3: CASSPLEPGEQFF. V is TRBV18 and J is TRBJ2-1. This CDR3 region has 13 residues. In germline, CDR1 is KGHSH, CDR2 LQKENI.

The chain couples TRBV5-1 to TRBJ2-7. The CDR3 covers 15 residues. From germline, CDR1 is SGHRS and CDR2 YFSETQ. The CDR3 protein is CASSPSAGAPYEQYF.

The chain carries TRBV7-2 and TRBJ2-5; TCRdb reports TRBD1, a call that lacks DNA to check it against. Germline CDR1 reads SGHTA; CDR2 reads FQGNSA. This CDR3 spans 15 amino acids. CDR3 residues: CASSLGGGSPETQYF.

This chain uses TRBV12-3 or TRBV12-4 with TRBJ2-7. This CDR3 has 14 residues. CDR3: CASSLGTVNYEQYF.

The chain's CDR3 is CSARDGTGSVEQFF. V and J are TRBV20-1 and TRBJ2-1; no DNA is available, so the TRBD1 call from TCRdb remains unchecked. The CDR3 is 14 residues long. In germline, CDR1 is DFQATT, CDR2 SNEGSKA (reference sequence).

The genes are TRBV6-1 and TRBJ2-3; TCRdb's D call of TRBD1 is untestable without DNA. The CDR3 runs to 11 residues. The V gene's germline CDR1 is MNHNS and CDR2 SASEGT. The CDR3 is CASSRGPSEYF.

This chain links TRBV6-6 with TRBJ2-7; absent DNA, TCRdb's TRBD1 call cannot be checked. The CDR3 consists of 13 residues. CDR1 and CDR2 from the germline V gene are MNHNY and SVGAGI (reference sequence). Here the CDR3 reads CASTNNNRVKQYF.

The chain recombines TRBV23-1 with TRBJ2-7. TRBV23-1 is assigned to the ORF class and has an uncertain function. The CDR3 runs 13 residues. CDR3 in amino acids: CASITTRTYEQYF.